The 4 T cell receptor beta chains given below trace back to one sample, sequenced in a study of TIL therapy for anti-PD-1-resistant metastatic lung cancer. The time point is: pre-treatment sample, taken before nivolumab and TIL therapy. Sequencing used immunoSEQ v3. Generated by immunoSEQ multiplex PCR, the TCRdb table keeps only in-frame clones and is missing some. The data show just over 45,000 clones, about 80% seen once. The sequencing used blood, collected at baseline. These receptors came from a man between 65 and 85 years old with non-small cell lung cancer.

V is TRBV9 and J is TRBJ2-7, with D possibly being TRBD2 (6 bases). The ends were cut back, 0 bases at V and 7 bases at J, with 14 bases in the middle. The CDR3 has 14 residues. Germline values: CDR1 SGDLS, CDR2 YYNGEE. CDR3 residues: CASSVGGSGGEQYF. The CDR3 DNA follows: TGTGCCAGCAGCGTAGGAGGTAGCGGTGGGGAGCAGTACTTC.

This chain links TRBV6-5 with TRBJ2-2, with TRBD2 matching over 7 bases. This CDR3 spans 14 amino acids. CDR1 is MNHEY, CDR2 SVGAGI, per germline. Trimming cost V 8 bases and J 7 bases; bases outside gene matches: 10. CDR3 nucleotide sequence: TGTGCCAGCCGATGGACTAGGACGGACGGGGAGCTGTTTTTT. Protein product: CASRWTRTDGELFF.

The V gene is TRBV28, the J gene TRBJ2-2; D is uncertain. The CDR3 consists of 14 residues. The germline gives CDR1 MDHEN, CDR2 SYDVKM. V shed 10 bases and J shed 4 bases, with 16 bases lying between them. The chain's CDR3 is CATKLSVITGELFF. The CDR3 DNA reads TGTGCCACCAAGCTCTCGGTCATCACCGGGGAGCTGTTTTTT.

To note about this clone: Different DNA sequences within this sample yield the same CDR3. This sequence joins TRBV7-3 and TRBJ2-2; TRBD2 might be the D (5 bases). Looked up from germline, CDR1 is SGHTA and CDR2 is FQGTGA. The CDR3 totals 15 residues. Trimming took off 1 base at V and 3 bases at J, with 9 bases between the two ends. The CDR3 nucleotides are TGTGCCAGCAGCTTAAACCCCGGGGACACCGGGGAGCTGTTTTTT. It yields the protein CASSLNPGDTGELFF.